Listed here are 28 T cell receptor beta chains from one sample, sequenced in a study of blood T cell repertoires in COVID-19 (dated by TCRdb to about 2020). The library was made by the immunoSEQ multiplex PCR assay. This is the immuneACCESS table as TCRdb keeps it, with only in-frame sequences that have V and J called. A part of the clones is gone; compared with another copy, unresolved V genes explain less than half, and the rest is unexplained. The sample yields 140,000 to 150,000 clones; roughly 82% were counted once. The top ten constitute roughly 10% of the sample. The material sequenced was peripheral blood. The source is a man in his fifties or sixties with active or convalescent COVID-19.

The rearrangement links TRBV12-3 or TRBV12-4 to TRBJ1-1, with D unresolved. V was pared by 11 bases and J by 1 base, with 11 bases between. The CDR3 has 12 amino acids. CDR3 residues: CAGGLGNTEAFF. CDR3 sequence (DNA): TGTGCCGGAGGGCTGGGGAACACTGAAGCTTTCTTT.

The chain employs TRBV19 and TRBJ1-5; no definite D call. Trimming removed 0 bases at V and 6 bases at J, with 15 bases between. Per the germline V gene, CDR1 is LNHDA and CDR2 is SQIVND (reference sequence). This CDR3 comprises 16 residues. The CDR3 bases are TGTGCCAGTAGTATAGAGGAGCTAGTAGCCAGTCAGCCCCAGCATTTT. It translates to CASSIEELVASQPQHF. Combining the CDR3 with reference TRBV19 and TRBJ1-5 gives the whole variable domain DGGITQSPKYLFRKEGQNVTLSCEQNLNHDAMYWYRQDPGQGLRLIYYSQIVNDFQKGDIAEGYSVSREKKESFPLTVTSAQKNPTAFYLCASSIEELVASQPQHFGDGTRLSIL.

This rearrangement joins TRBV29-1 to TRBJ1-5; D ambiguous. CDR3 size: 18 residues. V lost 3 bases and J lost 0, with 21 bases in between. Germline V gene data show CDR1 as SQVTM and CDR2 as ANQGSEA. The CDR3 sequence: CSVDPPPKIDCSNQPQHF. The CDR3 DNA sequence: TGCAGCGTTGACCCACCCCCCAAGATAGACTGTAGCAATCAGCCCCAGCATTTT.

The chain uses TRBV19 and TRBJ1-1; D is undetermined. Trimming took off 8 bases at V and 4 bases at J, with 20 bases between the two ends. The CDR3 covers 15 residues. Germline-derived CDR1 and CDR2 are LNHDA and SQIVND (reference sequence). The CDR3 spells CASQFIQEGSTEAFF. CDR3 coding DNA: TGTGCCAGTCAGTTTATCCAGGAGGGTAGCACTGAAGCTTTCTTT.

This sequence joins TRBV19 and TRBJ1-1, with D tentatively TRBD1 (6 bases). CDR3 length: 14 residues. The germline V and J ends were trimmed by 5 bases and 2 bases, with 12 bases remaining between them. Looked up from germline, CDR1 is LNHDA and CDR2 is SQIVND (reference sequence). The CDR3 DNA reads as TGTGCCAGTAGTGGACAGACTACCAACACTGAAGCTTTCTTT. Protein product: CASSGQTTNTEAFF. The full variable domain, rest sourced from reference TRBV19 and TRBJ1-1, is DGGITQSPKYLFRKEGQNVTLSCEQNLNHDAMYWYRQDPGQGLRLIYYSQIVNDFQKGDIAEGYSVSREKKESFPLTVTSAQKNPTAFYLCASSGQTTNTEAFFGQGTRLTVV.

The gene calls are TRBV7-2 and TRBJ1-1, with D maybe TRBD1 (6 bases). The V gene's germline CDR1 is SGHTA and CDR2 FQGNSA. The CDR3 extends over 14 amino acids. Trimming removed 2 bases from V and 7 bases from J, with 14 bases in between. The DNA of the CDR3 is TGTGCCAGCAGCTTACAAACAGGGCTTGGTGAAGCTTTCTTT. Translating gives CASSLQTGLGEAFF.

The chain employs TRBV30 and TRBJ2-1, with D tentatively TRBD2 (5 bases). V was pared by 5 bases and J by 3 bases, with 8 bases between. This CDR3 comprises 12 residues. Germline V gene data show CDR1 as GTSNPN and CDR2 as SVGIG (reference sequence). Here the CDR3 reads CAWGLVYNEQFF. CDR3 in DNA: TGTGCCTGGGGACTGGTCTACAATGAGCAGTTCTTC. Complete variable domain (other parts from reference TRBV30 and TRBJ2-1): SQTIHQWPATLVQPVGSPLSLECTVEGTSNPNLYWYRQAAGRGLQLLFYSVGIGQISSEVPQNLSASRPQDRQFILSSKKLLLSDSGFYLCAWGLVYNEQFFGPGTRLTVL.

This clone was seen just once. V and J are TRBV7-9 and TRBJ2-7; 8 bases map to TRBD2. The trim removed 6 bases at V and 6 bases at J, leaving 13 bases unmatched. From germline, CDR1 is SEHNR and CDR2 FQNEAQ (reference sequence). This CDR3 region has 15 residues. The CDR3 region has the DNA TGTGCCAGCAGGCCTCCCGGGACTAGGGATTCCGAGCAGTACGTC. This sequence encodes CASRPPGTRDSEQYV.

This chain joins TRBV27 and TRBJ2-7, with D maybe TRBD2 (5 bases). Germline values: CDR1 MNHEY, CDR2 SMNVEV (reference sequence). CDR3 size: 13 residues. Between the trimmed V and J ends, which lost 4 bases and 5 bases, there was a span of 12 bases. CDR3 sequence (DNA): TGTGCCAGCAGTTCCGGGATGGGAAACGAGCAGTACGTC. Its protein is CASSSGMGNEQYV.

The chain recombines TRBV28 with TRBJ2-1, with 7 bases that match TRBD2. Germline V gene data show CDR1 as MDHEN and CDR2 as SYDVKM. V was clipped by 3 bases and J by 2 bases; unmatched bases: 4. The CDR3 loop spans 15 amino acids. In DNA, the CDR3 is TGTGCCAGCAGTTTTGGGCGGGAGACCTACAATGAGCAGTTCTTC. Protein sequence: CASSFGRETYNEQFF.

The chain carries TRBV27 and TRBJ2-7; TRBD1 matches at 9 bases. V lost 6 bases and J lost 0; bases outside the gene matches: 6. This CDR3 has 15 amino acids. Germline loops: CDR1 MNHEY, CDR2 SMNVEV (reference sequence). This CDR3 reads CASSPGTGISYEQYF. The CDR3 DNA is TGTGCCAGCAGCCCCGGGACAGGGATCTCCTACGAGCAGTACTTC.

V is TRBV7-8 and J is TRBJ2-4; D might be TRBD1 (5 bases). The CDR3 contains 15 residues. Germline CDR1 SGHVS, CDR2 FQNEAQ. V was pared by 3 bases and J by 0 bases, with 9 bases between. The CDR3 bases are TGTGCCAGCAGCTTGGGGCAATTAGCCAAAAACATTCAGTACTTC. Translation: CASSLGQLAKNIQYF.

The CDR3 region is CSVTGLVDTGELFF. The DNA for the CDR3 is TGCAGCGTTACGGGACTAGTCGACACCGGGGAGCTGTTTTTT. The chain combines TRBV29-1 with TRBJ2-2; 8 bases align to TRBD2. V shed 5 bases, J shed 3 bases, and the junction held 5 bases outside the gene matches. The germline CDR1 and CDR2 sequences are SQVTM and ANQGSEA. CDR3 length: 14 residues.

The CDR3 DNA sequence: TGTGCCAGCTCTAGACAGGCCGATCAGCCCCAGCATTTT. Translated: CASSRQADQPQHF. This chain connects TRBV6-4 to TRBJ1-5, with TRBD1 as a possible D gene (6 bases). The CDR3 has 13 amino acids. CDR1 is MRHNA and CDR2 is SNTAGT in the germline V gene. V shed 8 bases and J shed 5 bases, with 13 bases lying between them.

The chain combines TRBV18 with TRBJ1-2; 7 bases are a match to TRBD1. The CDR3 consists of 17 residues. J gave up 2 bases and V 4 bases, and 13 bases lay outside the gene matches. The germline gives CDR1 KGHSH, CDR2 LQKENI. DNA for the CDR3: TGTGCCAGCTCACAAGGTTACAGGGGAATCTTCAACTATGGCTACACCTTC. This translates into CASSQGYRGIFNYGYTF.

The CDR3 DNA reads as TGCGCCAGCAGCTCCCTGACAGGGGCCTATGGCTACACCTTC. This gives the protein CASSSLTGAYGYTF. V usage is TRBV5-1 and J usage is TRBJ1-2; 8 positions match TRBD1. CDR1 SGHRS and CDR2 YFSETQ come from the germline V gene. The length of the CDR3 is 14 residues. V shed 3 bases and J 4 bases; nucleotides not matched to a gene: 5.

This chain connects TRBV24-1 to TRBJ1-2; D is unresolved. The germline V and J ends were trimmed by 2 bases and 3 bases, with 6 bases remaining between them. CDR1 KGHDR and CDR2 SFDVKD come from the germline V gene. This CDR3 has 13 amino acids. CDR3 loop: CATSDSSDYGYTF. The CDR3 DNA follows: TGTGCCACCAGTGATTCTTCGGACTATGGCTACACCTTC.

The V call is TRBV5-4, the J call TRBJ1-1; possibly TRBD1 for D (5 bases). Germline assignment: CDR1 SGHNT and CDR2 YYREEE (reference sequence). V was clipped by 6 bases and J by 6 bases, with 15 bases between them. The CDR3 consists of 13 residues. Here the CDR3 DNA reads TGTGCCAGCACACTGGGGGGGATCGCTGAAGCTTTCTTT. Its translation: CASTLGGIAEAFF.

The chain couples TRBV19 to TRBJ1-5; TRBD1 agrees at 7 bases. Germline V gives CDR1 LNHDA, CDR2 SQIVND (reference sequence). J was trimmed by 4 bases and V by 2 bases; bases with no gene match: 5. The CDR3 is 15 residues long. CDR3 sequence (DNA): TGTGCCAGTAGTATATATCAACAGGGGAATCAGCCCCAGCATTTT. Translated, it gives CASSIYQQGNQPQHF.

This rearrangement joins TRBV27 to TRBJ2-2, with 7 bases that match TRBD2. After removal of 3 bases from V and 0 bases from J, the junction contained 1 base not matched to a gene. Germline CDR1 MNHEY, CDR2 SMNVEV (reference sequence). This CDR3 spans 15 amino acids. CDR3 region: CASSFGTTNTGELFF. The CDR3 nucleotides read TGTGCCAGCAGTTTCGGGACTACGAACACCGGGGAGCTGTTTTTT.

The table lists this clone with a count of one. V is TRBV19 and J is TRBJ1-1, with 10 bases lining up with TRBD1. Losses at the gene ends were 4 bases for V and 0 bases for J; bases not matched to a gene: 5. From germline, CDR1 is LNHDA and CDR2 SQIVND (reference sequence). The CDR3 is 16 residues long. The chain's CDR3 is CASSRGQGDMNTEAFF. In nucleotides, the CDR3 is TGTGCCAGTAGTAGAGGACAGGGGGATATGAACACTGAAGCTTTCTTT.

The chain employs TRBV4-3 and TRBJ1-4; tentatively, D is TRBD1 (5 bases). Germline CDR1 LGHNA, CDR2 YSLEER. This CDR3 comprises 14 residues. V was clipped by 0 bases and J by 13 bases, with 15 bases between them. The CDR3 loop is CASSQEERSRGLFF. The CDR3 nucleotides are TGCGCCAGCAGCCAAGAGGAGCGCAGTAGGGGACTGTTTTTT.

The chain carries TRBV7-2 and TRBJ2-7; 8 nucleotides agree with TRBD1. V was pared by 4 bases and J by 0 bases, with 5 bases of the junction left unmatched. The length of the CDR3 is 15 residues. Germline V gene data show CDR1 as SGHTA and CDR2 as FQGNSA. Here the CDR3 reads CASSSSGTGSYEQYF. CDR3 nucleotide sequence: TGTGCCAGCAGCTCCTCCGGGACAGGCTCCTACGAGCAGTACTTC.

This clone was picked up a small number of times. The J gene is TRBJ1-2, the V gene TRBV9; 7 bases fit TRBD1. Germline V gives CDR1 SGDLS, CDR2 YYNGEE. The length of the CDR3 is 15 residues. Losses at the gene ends were 0 bases for V and 12 bases for J; bases not matched to a gene: 14. CDR3 in amino acids: CASSVEGRGGAADTF. In DNA, the CDR3 is TGTGCCAGCAGCGTAGAGGGCCGAGGGGGCGCGGCGGACACCTTC.

The chain couples TRBV15 to TRBJ2-7; the D gene is possibly TRBD2 (6 bases). The V gene lost 8 bases and the J gene lost 6 bases, with 17 bases spanning the gap. The germline V gene encodes CDR1 LNHNV and CDR2 YYDKDF (reference sequence). The CDR3 loop spans 13 amino acids. The CDR3 sequence: CATSSLASPEQYV. Here the CDR3 DNA reads TGTGCCACCTCTTCACTAGCATCCCCCGAGCAGTACGTC.

The chain employs TRBV5-1 and TRBJ2-2; the match to TRBD1 covers 7 bases. The ends lost 3 bases at V and 7 bases at J; junction bases unmatched: 15. The CDR3 has 17 amino acids. CDR1 is SGHRS, CDR2 YFSETQ, per germline. The CDR3 here is CASSSRPQDRAGGELFF. Written as DNA, the CDR3 is TGCGCCAGCAGCTCCCGACCACAAGACAGGGCGGGCGGGGAGCTGTTTTTT.

The chain uses TRBV18 and TRBJ1-4, with 8 bases matching TRBD1. With V trimmed by 6 bases and J by 1 base, 7 bases remained unmatched. CDR3 size: 16 residues. Per germline, CDR1 KGHSH and CDR2 LQKENI. The DNA for the CDR3 is TGTGCCAGCTCTTCCGGGACAGGACTAACTAATGAAAAACTGTTTTTT. It translates to CASSSGTGLTNEKLFF.

The chain is built from TRBV7-8 and TRBJ2-5; possible D gene TRBD1, 5 bases. The germline gives CDR1 SGHVS, CDR2 FQNEAQ. The CDR3 has 18 amino acids. Trimming stripped 7 bases from V and 0 bases from J, with 24 bases between. The chain's CDR3 is CASTLLGAAPKYQETQYF. DNA of the CDR3: TGTGCCAGCACCCTCTTAGGGGCAGCCCCTAAGTACCAAGAGACCCAGTACTTC.